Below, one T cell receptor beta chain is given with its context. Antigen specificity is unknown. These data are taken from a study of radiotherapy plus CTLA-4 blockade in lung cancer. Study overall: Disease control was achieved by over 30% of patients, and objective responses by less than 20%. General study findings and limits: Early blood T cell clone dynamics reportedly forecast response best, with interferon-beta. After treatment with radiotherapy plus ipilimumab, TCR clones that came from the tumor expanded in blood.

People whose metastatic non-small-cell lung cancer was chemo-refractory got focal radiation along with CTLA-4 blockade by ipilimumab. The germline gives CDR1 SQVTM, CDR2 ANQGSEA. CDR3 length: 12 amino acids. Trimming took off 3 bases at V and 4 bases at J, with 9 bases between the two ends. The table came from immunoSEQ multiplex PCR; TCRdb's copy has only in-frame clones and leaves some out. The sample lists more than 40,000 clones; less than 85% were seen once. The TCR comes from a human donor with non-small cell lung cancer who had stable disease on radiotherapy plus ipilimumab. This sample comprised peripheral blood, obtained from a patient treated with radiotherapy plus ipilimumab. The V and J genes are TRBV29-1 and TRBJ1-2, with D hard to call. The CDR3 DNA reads TGCAGCGTTGACGATTCAGGCTATGGCTACACCTTC. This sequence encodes CSVDDSGYGYTF.